This T cell receptor beta chain was identified in a study of human T cells and chemical hapten exposure. Turning to the study itself: Application of 0.01% DPC to the upper back was done by patch test, with a reading at 6 days. Minor volume differences among pooled libraries chiefly drove per-sample TCR yield variation.

TCRdb passed the RACE reads through MiXCR, listing each CDR3 protein once. The table includes a few hundred thousand distinct CDR3 sequences, approximately 8.4% detected once. The CDR3 sequence is 12 residues long. The V end lost 5 bases, the J end lost 4 bases, and 9 bases lay between the germline ends. Germline V CDR1 and CDR2: MNHEY, SVGEGT. Time point specified: pre-sensitization, week 0. As for treatment: therapeutic diphenylcyclopropenone sensitization with weekly scalp DPC. The study enrolled 18 to 70-year-old alopecia patients suitable for DPC. Unfractionated whole blood yielded the extracted total RNA. This clonotype was seen ten or more times.

This chain connects TRBV6-2 or TRBV6-3 to TRBJ2-7; no definite D call. This sequence originates from a middle-aged woman with alopecia areata. Some clones in this sample may be carry-over from other donors' samples. Here the sequenced sample was whole blood, taken in connection with sensitization to the hapten diphenylcyclopropenone (DPC). CDR3 sequence reads: CASSSRLYEQYF. The CDR3 coding sequence is TGTGCCAGCAGTAGCCGGTTGTACGAGCAGTACTTC.